The sequence of this T cell receptor beta chain was determined in a study of blood T cell repertoires in COVID-19. Study overall: There were acute and convalescent COVID-19 samples, and they came from the United States, Italy and Spain. Nucleic acid was either cDNA or gDNA, and it came from T cells, B-cell-depleted T cells, or PBMCs.

Germline CDR1 LNHDA, CDR2 SQIVND (reference sequence). J was trimmed by 1 base and V by 7 bases; bases with no gene match: 6. This CDR3 contains 16 residues. As processed by the authors: Estimation of nucleated cell counts was performed using reference gene primer amplification. The method was immunoSEQ multiplex PCR; TCRdb's version includes in-frame clones alone and lacks a portion of them. D and trimming come from the DNA, and the V and J calls and clone size come from that table. The data show 400,000 to 450,000 clones, 86% seen once. The sequencing input was peripheral blood. This chain connects TRBV19 to TRBJ2-6, with TRBD1 matching 8 bases. The TCR was taken from a woman in her twenties or thirties with active or convalescent COVID-19. The CDR3: CASTDRASSGANVLTF. As DNA, the CDR3 is TGTGCCAGTACGGACAGGGCGTCGTCTGGGGCCAACGTCCTGACTTTC.